The entry below describes one T cell receptor beta chain. The antigen is undetermined. This record comes from a study of cytomegalovirus exposure and HLA in healthy donors. Study conclusions and caveats: An analysis was carried out at a later point. It showed that HLA-associated TCR beta chains were more clonally expanded than equally common non-associated chains.

PCR primers comprised 60 Vbeta and 13 Jbeta primers. Libraries were prepared by immunoSEQ multiplex PCR; TCRdb keeps only in-frame clonotypes and omits some of them. The table includes roughly 68,000 clones, under 80% detected once. Germline assignment: CDR1 MGHRA and CDR2 YSYEKL. The length of the CDR3 is 16 residues. J gave up 12 bases and V 2 bases, and 13 bases lay outside the gene matches. The sequence derives from a male donor in good health and CMV-seropositive. The sample was PBMCs. This chain connects TRBV4-1 to TRBJ2-1, with TRBD2 matching 10 bases. CDR3 nucleotide sequence: TGCGCCAGCAGCCAAAGCCAGCGGGGGGGCGTATCCGGGCAGTTCTTC. Its translation is CASSQSQRGGVSGQFF.